The 9 T cell receptor beta chains listed next were all sequenced from one sample in a study of blood T cell repertoires in COVID-19. Clones were sequenced by immunoSEQ multiplex PCR, and TCRdb holds only the in-frame ones, with some missing. The sample includes about 83,000 clones, roughly 85% of them seen just once. The sample comprised peripheral blood. All receptors derive from a man in his fifties or sixties with acute or convalescent COVID-19.

The gene calls are TRBV5-5 and TRBJ2-5; D gene ambiguous. The CDR3 consists of 15 residues. Trimming stripped 4 bases from V and 4 bases from J, with 17 bases between. Per the germline V gene, CDR1 is SGHKS and CDR2 is YYEKEE (reference sequence). Written as DNA, the CDR3 is TGTGCCAGCAGCCATTCTCAGGTTTTAGGAGAGACCCAGTACTTC. This sequence encodes CASSHSQVLGETQYF.

The chain is built from TRBV10-2 and TRBJ1-3, with D possibly being TRBD1 (6 bases). In germline, CDR1 is WSHSY, CDR2 SAAADI. Trimming took 7 bases from V and 4 from J, leaving 14 bases between them. This CDR3 contains 14 residues. CDR3 bases: TGCGCCAGCACCCCGGGACAACCCGGAAACACCATATATTTT. Protein product: CASTPGQPGNTIYF.

The V and J genes are TRBV11-1 and TRBJ1-1; no clear D gene. The germline V and J ends were trimmed by 1 base and 1 base, with 4 bases remaining between them. Germline V CDR1 and CDR2: SGHAT, FQDESV (reference sequence). This CDR3 is 13 amino acids long. CDR3 in amino acids: CASSLGQNTEAFF. The CDR3 region has the DNA TGTGCCAGCAGCTTAGGACAGAACACTGAAGCTTTCTTT.

In DNA form, the CDR3 reads TGTGCCAGCCGTGGACTCCCTCTGACAGATACGCAGTATTTT. Its protein is CASRGLPLTDTQYF. The chain combines TRBV7-3 with TRBJ2-3, with a weak D call TRBD2 (5 bases). Trimming cost V 8 bases and J 3 bases, with 15 bases left between them. The V gene's germline CDR1 is SGHTA and CDR2 FQGTGA. This CDR3 has 14 residues.

The chain employs TRBV2 and TRBJ1-4; 7 bases align to TRBD1. The length of the CDR3 is 15 residues. CDR1 and CDR2 from the germline V gene are SNHLY and FYNNEI. Trimming cost V 5 bases and J 3 bases; bases outside gene matches: 6. CDR3 sequence reads: CASSKTGLANEKLFF. Here the CDR3 DNA reads TGTGCCAGCAGTAAGACAGGGCTGGCTAATGAAAAACTGTTTTTT.

CDR3: CASSPLTGGQETQYF. CDR3 DNA: TGTGCCAGCAGCCCTCTAACGGGGGGACAAGAGACCCAGTACTTC. The V and J genes are TRBV14 and TRBJ2-5, with TRBD2 matching over 7 bases. This CDR3 has 15 residues. With 4 bases clipped from V and 2 bases from J, the junction kept 7 bases outside the gene matches. The germline gives CDR1 SGHDN, CDR2 FVKESK.

The genes are TRBV15 and TRBJ2-1, with TRBD1 as a possible D gene (6 bases). Germline CDR1 LNHNV, CDR2 YYDKDF (reference sequence). Between the trimmed V and J ends, which lost 1 base and 4 bases, there was a span of 8 bases. This CDR3 region has 14 residues. CDR3 residues: CATSRGQGYNEQFF. The CDR3 bases are TGTGCCACCAGCAGAGGTCAGGGGTACAATGAGCAGTTCTTC.

The V call is TRBV19, the J call TRBJ1-6; D is unclear. V was clipped by 5 bases and J by 4 bases, with 6 bases between them. Germline V gene lookup returns CDR1 LNHDA and CDR2 SQIVND (reference sequence). The CDR3 covers 13 residues. The CDR3 reads CASSGGYNSPLHF. CDR3 coding DNA: TGTGCCAGTAGTGGCGGTTATAATTCACCCCTCCACTTT. Filled out from reference TRBV19 and TRBJ1-6, the complete variable domain reads DGGITQSPKYLFRKEGQNVTLSCEQNLNHDAMYWYRQDPGQGLRLIYYSQIVNDFQKGDIAEGYSVSREKKESFPLTVTSAQKNPTAFYLCASSGGYNSPLHFGNGTRLTVT.

This chain uses TRBV10-3 with TRBJ2-7; 9 bases are a match to TRBD2. The trim removed 3 bases at V and 3 bases at J, leaving 3 bases unmatched. CDR1 is ENHRY and CDR2 is SYGVKD in the germline V gene. The CDR3 is 14 amino acids. The CDR3: CAISEVSGGYEQYF. CDR3 sequence (DNA): TGTGCCATCAGTGAAGTTAGCGGGGGCTACGAGCAGTACTTC.